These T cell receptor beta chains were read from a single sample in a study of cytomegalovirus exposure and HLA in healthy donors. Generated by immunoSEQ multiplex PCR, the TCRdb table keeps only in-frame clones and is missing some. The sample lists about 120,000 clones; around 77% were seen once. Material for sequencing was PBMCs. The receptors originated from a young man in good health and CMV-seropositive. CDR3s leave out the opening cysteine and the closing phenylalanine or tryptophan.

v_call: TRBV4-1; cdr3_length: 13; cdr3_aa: ASSPQIGEIYGYT
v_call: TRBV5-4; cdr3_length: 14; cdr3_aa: ASSLLSGALQETQY
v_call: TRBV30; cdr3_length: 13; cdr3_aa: AWSVFVSGANVLT
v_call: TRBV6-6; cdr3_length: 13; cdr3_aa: ASSLGQADYNEQF
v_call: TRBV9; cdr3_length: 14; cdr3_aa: ASSPDAGAVAGELF
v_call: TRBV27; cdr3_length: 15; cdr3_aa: ASSLAPRGSRYQPQH
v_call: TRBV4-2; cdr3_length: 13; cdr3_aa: ASSQDPSGGYEQY
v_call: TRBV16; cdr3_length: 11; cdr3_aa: ASSPSTSYEQY
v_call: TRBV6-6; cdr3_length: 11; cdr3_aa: ASLGQVTDTQY
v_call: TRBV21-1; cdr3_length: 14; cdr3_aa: ASSKGTAYSNQPQH
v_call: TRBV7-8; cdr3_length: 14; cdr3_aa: ASSKYRGPSETEAF
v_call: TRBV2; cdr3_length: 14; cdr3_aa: ASSEGKGASAYEQY
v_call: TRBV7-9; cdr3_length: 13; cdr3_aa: ASSPGTSEQETQY
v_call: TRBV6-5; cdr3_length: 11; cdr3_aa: ASSPDRNQPQH
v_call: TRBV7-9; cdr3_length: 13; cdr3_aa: ASSRTGGLNTEAF
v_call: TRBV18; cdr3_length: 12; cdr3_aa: ASSPKSSGNTIY
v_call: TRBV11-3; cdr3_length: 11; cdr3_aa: ASRKNRETEAF
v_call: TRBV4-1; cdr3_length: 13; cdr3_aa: ASSQPRARNTEAF
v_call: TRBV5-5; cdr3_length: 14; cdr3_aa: ASSLSDKSSYNEQF
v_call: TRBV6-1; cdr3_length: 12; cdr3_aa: ASSERYRNGEAF
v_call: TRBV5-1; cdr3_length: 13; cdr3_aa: ASSPARGAPNEQY
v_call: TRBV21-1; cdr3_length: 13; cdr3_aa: ASSIGVGSCYEQY
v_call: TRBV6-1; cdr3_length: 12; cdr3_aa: ASRRSVGRQPQH
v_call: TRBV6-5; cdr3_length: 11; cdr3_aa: ASLWDGGYGYT
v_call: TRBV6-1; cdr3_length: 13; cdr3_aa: ASSFSRGLNTEAF
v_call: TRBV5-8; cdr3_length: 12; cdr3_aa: ASSYGQGTDTQY
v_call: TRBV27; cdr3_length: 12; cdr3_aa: ASSLIGVNTEAF